A selection of T cell receptor beta chains follows, all from one sample in a study of cytomegalovirus exposure and HLA in healthy donors. Measured with immunoSEQ multiplex PCR; TCRdb has only the in-frame clones, and not every one. The sample yields roughly 200,000 clones, around 77% seen once. The sequenced sample consisted of PBMCs. All receptors come from a man aged 25 to 40 in good health and CMV-seronegative. CDR3s include the opening cysteine and the closing phenylalanine or tryptophan. The order of the fields is V gene, J gene, CDR3 length, CDR3 protein.

TRBV10-1	TRBJ1-1	14	CASSFGTGNTEAFF
TRBV28	TRBJ2-7	14	CASSLTGSYYEQYF
TRBV27	TRBJ2-7	16	CASSPPGLAGTYEQYF
TRBV29-1	TRBJ1-1	11	CSVYPGPNAFF
TRBV5-5	TRBJ2-3	15	CASSLVTGARDTQYF
TRBV6-1	TRBJ2-3	14	CASRDRGFTDTQYF
TRBV6-6	TRBJ2-4	16	CASSYSQGQSKNIQYF
TRBV29-1	TRBJ2-7	15	CSVGTSGRAGYEQYF
TRBV5-4	TRBJ1-2	14	CASSLEGGRRGYTF
TRBV6-6	TRBJ2-1	12	CASSLRLVEQFF
TRBV9	TRBJ2-3	15	CASSVVGQGFDTQYF
TRBV7-9	TRBJ2-1	18	CASSSKRRTSGSKHEQFF
TRBV12-2	TRBJ1-1	19	CASRSRDRGHSNMNTEAFF
TRBV19	TRBJ2-3	15	CASSIAGAGADTQYF
TRBV28	TRBJ2-5	15	CASSLAGQGLETQYF
TRBV5-1	TRBJ2-1	12	CASSSQGNEQFF
TRBV28	TRBJ2-7	12	CASSLSEHEQYF
TRBV18	TRBJ2-2	17	CASSPRATSGNTGELFF
TRBV19	TRBJ2-7	16	CASSIAGTERTYEQYF
TRBV19	TRBJ2-4	16	CASSLIGGQGSDIQYF
TRBV29-1	TRBJ2-7	14	CSVGGQGFIYEQYF
TRBV9	TRBJ2-1	14	CASSVLSSYNEQFF
TRBV28	TRBJ2-7	15	CASSLRRESIHEQYF
TRBV5-1	TRBJ2-7	15	CASSPLAGGAYEQYF
TRBV6-4	TRBJ2-7	15	CASSDGASGRNEQYF
TRBV2	TRBJ2-3	14	CAIETSGGGDTQYF
TRBV7-9	TRBJ2-7	13	CASSPVSSYEQYF
TRBV29-1	TRBJ2-3	12	CSVVAGPDTQYF
TRBV5-1	TRBJ2-1	15	CASSEQGSSYNEQFF
TRBV7-9	TRBJ2-7	15	CASSFPRTGSYEQYF
TRBV6-1	TRBJ2-2	15	CASSEGQGDTGELFF
TRBV28	TRBJ1-1	15	CASSARGQGNTEAFF